The following is a T cell receptor (beta chain) sequence with its context. Antigen: not known. TCR sequencing covered a few patients who responded to pembrolizumab. This entry belongs to a study of PD-1 blockade in mismatch repair-deficient tumors. Overall study findings and caveats: Rapid post-treatment expansion, then contraction, generally preceding radiologic response, marked tumor-resident clones.

The germline V gene has CDR1 MNHEY and CDR2 SVGAGI. This CDR3 is built from 11 residues. With 7 bases removed from V and 10 bases from J, the gap between germline ends came to 11 bases. Only in-frame clones appear in the TCRdb table, and some are missing; sequencing was by immunoSEQ multiplex PCR. The sample includes about 130,000 clones, 85% to 90% of them seen just once. The receptor comes from an adult with mismatch repair-deficient cancer. Sequenced material: peripheral blood, taken 70 to 73 weeks after starting pembrolizumab. This chain uses TRBV6-5 with TRBJ2-1, with a weak D call TRBD2 (5 bases). For the CDR3, the DNA is TGTGCCAGCACTGAGGGTACAGAGCAGTTCTTC. Amino acid sequence: CASTEGTEQFF.